This paragraph covers one T cell receptor (beta chain) sequence. Its target antigen remains unknown. No base qualities exist here, and no much larger clone lies one base off it. The library relied on multiplex PCR. Sequenced using an Illumina HiSeq 4000. CDR3 regions were amplified by Arm-PCR with iRepertoire HTBI primers to construct TCR beta libraries. Before sequencing, the PCR products underwent gel purification. As for how the authors treated the data: Across samples, 60 to 80 TRBV and 13 to 15 TRBJ segments were identified and used for gene usage analysis of CDR3 amino acid clonotypes. COPE and FqMerger were used to merge filtered high-quality paired reads into contigs. BLAST was used to align contigs to the IMGT TRBV, TRBD and TRBJ reference genes, and CDR3 was defined following IMGT. Highly expanded clones were defined as clonotypes with a frequency above 0.1%. Repertoire diversity was measured by Shannon entropy, and V-J evenness by the Gini coefficient. Public clonotypes were defined as clonotypes shared by more than one individual. TCRdb trimmed the raw reads at Q25, called clones with MiXCR and kept productive beta chains. When rows share a CDR3 protein, they turn into one entry using the most common DNA and genes. The authors' filters were not applied to this entry. Within this sample are some 450,000 distinct CDR3 sequences, with roughly a quarter of them counted one time only. The ten largest clones add up to roughly a quarter of the sample.

In the germline V gene, CDR1 corresponds to SGHRS and CDR2 to YFSETQ. V is trimmed back by 0 bases and J by 8 bases, and the junction contains 4 bases that no gene match accounts for. From the cysteine through the phenylalanine, the CDR3 covers 15 amino acids. The kept DNA is CDR3 alone, 45 bases in frame from the first base. This sample's time point label indicates: persistent/refractory GD, antithyroid drugs over 5 years with positive TRAb. RNA was extracted from PBMCs in TRIzol for both TCR sequencing and RNA sequencing. Graves' disease was diagnosed according to American Thyroid Association guidelines. Recruitment of patients was carried out at an endocrinology department in Xi'an, China. Each patient gave 7 to 9.5 milliliters of peripheral blood, collected in an EDTA anticoagulant tube. Ficoll Paque Plus density gradient separation was used to isolate PBMCs, and no further T cell sorting was done. RNA quality was checked with an Agilent 2100 Bioanalyzer and agarose gel, and concentration with a NanoDrop 2000.

The data originate from a study of regulatory T cells in long-lasting Graves disease (dated by TCRdb to 2020 to 2022). Notes on the research overall: To count as having persistent Graves' disease, a patient had to have received antithyroid drug treatment for over 5 years with TSH receptor autoantibodies remaining persistently positive. Persistent Graves' disease patients were compared with newly diagnosed Graves' disease patients by peripheral blood TCR sequencing and RNA sequencing. The study was registered as a clinical trial and conducted in China. A total of about 33 samples underwent TCR sequencing, from some 13 patients with persistent Graves' disease and 20 or so patients with newly diagnosed Graves' disease. In the clinical cohort, patients with persistent Graves' disease had used antithyroid drugs for an average of roughly ten years. The paper as a whole reports these results and caveats: The study examined only peripheral blood because the primary lesion, thyroid tissue, could not be accessed. The authors noted that the small sample size was a limitation that may lower accuracy. A larger number of public clonotypes was shared among persistent patients (around 3,000) than among newly diagnosed patients (around 890). Sequencing and analysis were restricted to the TCR beta chain. Persistent Graves' disease patients showed lower TCR Shannon entropy and fewer highly expanded clones than newly diagnosed patients, suggesting clonal expansion. TRBV28, TRBJ1-2 and TRBJ2-5 were preferentially used in persistent disease, while TRBV20-1 and TRBJ2-1 were favored in newly diagnosed disease.

The rearrangement combines TRBV5-1 with TRBJ2-4, with 11 central nucleotides matching TRBD1. Here the sequenced sample was peripheral blood mononuclear cells (PBMCs), taken when the disease was refractory, from a patient treated with antithyroid drugs. The clonotype originates from a female donor with Graves disease. In nucleotides, the sequence is TGCGCCAGCAGCTTGGCCAGGGGACAGGGGGACATTCAGTACTTC. Its amino acids are CASSLARGQGDIQYF.